Each of the 30 T cell receptor beta chains below was sequenced from the same sample in a study of T-cell reconstitution after alpha-beta-depleted transplantation in children. Using unique molecular identifiers, the investigators prepared the TCRbeta library. TCRdb reanalysed the PCR reads using MiXCR and keeps one entry per CDR3 protein. The data contain about 980,000 distinct CDR3 sequences, roughly 29% of them seen just once; the ten biggest clones take up about 28%. The sequences come from PBMCs, mostly from graft donor cells, collected 360 days after TCRalphabeta/CD19-depleted stem cell transplant. The receptors come from a boy under three years old who had a stem cell transplant for SCID, so the T cells may come from the graft donor.

This clonotype was counted only a few times. The chain carries TRBV12-3 or TRBV12-4 and TRBJ1-5; tentatively, D is TRBD1 (5 bases). The V end was cut by 2 bases, the J end by 7 bases, with 12 bases between. CDR3 length: 14 amino acids. CDR3 region: CASSLIGEGQPQHF. The CDR3 DNA is TGTGCCAGCAGTTTAATAGGGGAAGGACAGCCCCAGCATTTT.

The rearrangement links TRBV7-6 to TRBJ1-1; D not resolved. In germline, CDR1 is SGHVS, CDR2 FNYEAQ. The V and J ends lost 5 bases and 3 bases respectively, with 10 bases between them. This CDR3 spans 13 amino acids. CDR3 in amino acids: CASSKLGYTEAFF. CDR3 DNA: TGTGCCAGCAGCAAGCTAGGGTACACTGAAGCTTTCTTT.

The CDR3, as DNA: TGTGCCAGCAGCTTGGTCGACAGCGGGGGGTTGTGGAAGACCCAGTACTTC. Translation: CASSLVDSGGLWKTQYF. The chain joins TRBV5-6 to TRBJ2-5, with 9 positions matching TRBD2. The CDR3 length is 17 residues. The V segment lost 0 bases and the J segment 6 bases; nucleotides outside the gene matches: 12. Per germline, CDR1 SGHDT and CDR2 YYEEEE.

The chain employs TRBV7-9 and TRBJ2-7, with D tentatively TRBD1 (5 bases). This CDR3 is built from 15 residues. Per germline, CDR1 SEHNR and CDR2 FQNEAQ (reference sequence). Trimming removed 5 bases from V and 4 bases from J, with 18 bases in between. CDR3 DNA: TGTGCCAGCAGCCCTAGGGCAGGGTCTGGTTACGAGCAGTACTTC. Translated: CASSPRAGSGYEQYF.

This clonotype was seen just once. The chain combines TRBV4-1 with TRBJ2-1, with 11 bases lining up with TRBD2. The germline CDR1 and CDR2 sequences are MGHRA and YSYEKL. The CDR3 runs 16 residues. Germline trimming cut 0 bases from V and 10 bases from J; bases unmatched to any gene: 8. The CDR3 nucleotides are TGCGCCAGCAGCCAAGAAGGGACTAGCGGACCATGGGAGCAGTTCTTC. This sequence encodes CASSQEGTSGPWEQFF.

This clonotype was found a few times. The rearrangement links TRBV6-5 to TRBJ1-1; D not resolved. The V gene lost 2 bases and the J gene lost 1 base, with 14 bases spanning the gap. Germline assignment: CDR1 MNHEY and CDR2 SVGAGI. CDR3 length: 16 amino acids. Here the CDR3 reads CASSYGGVRSNTEAFF. As DNA, the CDR3 is TGTGCCAGCAGTTACGGCGGGGTAAGGTCGAACACTGAAGCTTTCTTT.

V gene TRBV27 combines with J gene TRBJ2-7; D is uncertain. V was pared by 6 bases and J by 0 bases, with 15 bases between. Per the germline V gene, CDR1 is MNHEY and CDR2 is SMNVEV (reference sequence). The CDR3 length is 15 residues. The CDR3 DNA reads as TGTGCCAGCAGACCCTGGAGTCAAACCTCCTACGAGCAGTACTTC. Its protein product is CASRPWSQTSYEQYF.

The chain is built from TRBV5-1 and TRBJ2-4, with TRBD1 matching 8 bases. This CDR3 is 17 amino acids long. Germline values: CDR1 SGHRS, CDR2 YFSETQ. Losses at the gene ends were 4 bases for V and 0 bases for J; bases not matched to a gene: 9. CDR3 sequence reads: CASSPGQVILAKNIQYF. CDR3 nucleotides: TGCGCCAGCAGCCCGGGACAGGTCATCCTAGCCAAAAACATTCAGTACTTC. The full variable domain, its missing parts supplied by reference TRBV5-1 and TRBJ2-4, is KAGVTQTPRYLIKTRGQQVTLSCSPISGHRSVSWYQQTPGQGLQFLFEYFSETQRNKGNFPGRFSGRQFSNSRSEMNVSTLELGDSALYLCASSPGQVILAKNIQYFGAGTRLSVL.

This chain links TRBV20-1 with TRBJ1-2; unclear D gene. Germline CDR1 DFQATT, CDR2 SNEGSKA (reference sequence). The V end lost 3 bases, the J end lost 4 bases, and 12 bases lay between the germline ends. There are 13 residues in the CDR3. The CDR3 is CSASPIYGYGYTF. The CDR3 DNA follows: TGCAGTGCTAGTCCGATTTACGGCTATGGCTACACCTTC.

The sample holds a few counts of this clonotype. The J gene is TRBJ1-1, the V gene TRBV12-3 or TRBV12-4; TRBD1 matches at 7 bases. The CDR3 sequence is 17 residues long. Trimming removed 5 bases from V and 1 base from J; junction bases left unmatched: 13. The CDR3 sequence is CASSARQGSQRNTEAFF. The DNA for the CDR3 is TGTGCCAGCAGTGCGAGACAGGGAAGTCAGCGGAACACTGAAGCTTTCTTT.

This chain links TRBV13 with TRBJ2-5; D perhaps matches TRBD2 (6 bases). Trimming stripped 3 bases from V and 1 base from J, with 9 bases between. Looked up from germline, CDR1 is PRHDT and CDR2 is FYEKMQ (reference sequence). The CDR3 loop spans 14 amino acids. For the CDR3, the DNA is TGTGCCAGCAGCTTCGGACTATCCCAAGAGACCCAGTACTTC. This sequence encodes CASSFGLSQETQYF. Full variable domain (missing parts from reference TRBV13 and TRBJ2-5): AAGVIQSPRHLIKEKRETATLKCYPIPRHDTVYWYQQGPGQDPQFLISFYEKMQSDKGSIPDRFSAQQFSDYHSELNMSSLELGDSALYFCASSFGLSQETQYFGPGTRLLVL.

This clonotype has just a few counts. The chain uses TRBV7-2 and TRBJ2-5; D gene ambiguous. The V end was cut by 1 base, the J end by 1 base, with 10 bases between. The germline V gene encodes CDR1 SGHTA and CDR2 FQGNSA. The length of the CDR3 is 15 residues. The CDR3, as DNA: TGTGCCAGCAGCTTAGGTGTGCCAACCCAAGAGACCCAGTACTTC. Its translation: CASSLGVPTQETQYF.

The V and J genes are TRBV10-3 and TRBJ1-2; no firm D call. V was trimmed by 7 bases and J by 0 bases, leaving 12 bases between them. Germline V CDR1 and CDR2: ENHRY, SYGVKD. The CDR3 runs 14 residues. This CDR3 is CAINRLRANYGYTF. CDR3 nucleotide sequence: TGTGCCATCAATAGACTAAGAGCTAACTATGGCTACACCTTC.

This chain joins TRBV6-5 and TRBJ1-1, with D tentatively TRBD1 (6 bases). The CDR3 spans 11 residues. Looked up from germline, CDR1 is MNHEY and CDR2 is SVGAGI. Trimming left V 5 bases short and J 8 bases short, with 9 bases between. The CDR3 protein is CASSRQGEAFF. The CDR3 bases are TGTGCCAGCAGTCGGCAGGGGGAAGCTTTCTTT.

This clonotype was counted between two and nine times. The rearrangement uses TRBV12-3 or TRBV12-4 and TRBJ2-2; 12 bases map to TRBD2. CDR3 length: 16 amino acids. V shed 7 bases, J shed 4 bases, and the junction held 7 bases outside the gene matches. CDR3 sequence: CASTPTSGGRTGELFF. The CDR3 DNA reads TGTGCCAGCACCCCGACTAGCGGGGGACGCACCGGGGAGCTGTTTTTT.

The V gene is TRBV20-1, the J gene TRBJ2-1; D is undetermined. The CDR3 totals 12 residues. Trimming shortened V by 3 bases and J by 5 bases, and 8 bases separated the two germline ends. The germline CDR1 and CDR2 sequences are DFQATT and SNEGSKA (reference sequence). The CDR3: CSASQQNNEQFF. In DNA, the CDR3 is TGCAGTGCTAGCCAACAGAACAATGAGCAGTTCTTC.

J is TRBJ2-1 and V is TRBV12-3 or TRBV12-4; D gene uncertain. Between the trimmed V and J ends, which lost 5 bases and 3 bases, there was a span of 14 bases. The CDR3 is 15 amino acids. The CDR3 sequence: CASSQPTIIYNEQFF. CDR3 DNA sequence: TGTGCCAGCAGTCAGCCAACTATTATCTACAATGAGCAGTTCTTC.

This clonotype was seen a handful of times. The V gene is TRBV4-3, the J gene TRBJ2-3; D is ambiguous. Germline CDR1 is LGHNA and CDR2 is YSLEER. V was clipped by 0 bases and J by 4 bases, with 5 bases between them. The CDR3 is made up of 13 amino acids. The CDR3 protein is CASSQDWSDTQYF. DNA for the CDR3: TGCGCCAGCAGCCAAGATTGGTCAGATACGCAGTATTTT.

The table lists this clonotype with a few counts. This chain uses TRBV27 with TRBJ2-7; perhaps TRBD1 as D (5 bases). This CDR3 contains 14 residues. The ends were cut back, 2 bases at V and 5 bases at J, with 13 bases in the middle. Looked up from germline, CDR1 is MNHEY and CDR2 is SMNVEV (reference sequence). CDR3 in amino acids: CASSLASTVDEQYF. The CDR3, as DNA: TGTGCCAGCAGTTTAGCTTCGACAGTAGACGAGCAGTACTTC.

This clonotype was seen a handful of times. The chain links TRBV20-1 to TRBJ2-1; D is perhaps TRBD1 or TRBD2 (5 bases each). The CDR3 sequence is 19 residues long. V was clipped by 3 bases and J by 2 bases, with 26 bases between them. Germline V gives CDR1 DFQATT, CDR2 SNEGSKA (reference sequence). CDR3 loop: CSARGRYSWLGTTYNEQFF. The CDR3 nucleotides read TGCAGTGCTAGGGGCAGGTACTCTTGGTTGGGGACCACCTACAATGAGCAGTTCTTC.

This clonotype has only a few counts. The rearrangement uses TRBV7-2 and TRBJ2-5; tentative D call: TRBD2 (5 bases). The CDR3 extends over 17 amino acids. Germline V lookup: CDR1 SGHTA, CDR2 FQGNSA. V lost 5 bases and J lost 4, with 23 bases in between. The CDR3 spells CASSPRPGRAERETQYF. CDR3 coding DNA: TGTGCCAGCAGCCCCCGACCGGGAAGGGCTGAACGAGAGACCCAGTACTTC.

This chain joins TRBV15 and TRBJ1-2, with D perhaps matching TRBD1 (6 bases). The length of the CDR3 is 14 residues. Germline values: CDR1 LNHNV, CDR2 YYDKDF (reference sequence). Trimming took off 3 bases at V and 2 bases at J, with 10 bases between the two ends. In DNA, the CDR3 is TGTGCCACCAGCAGGGACGACAGGAACTATGGCTACACCTTC. Encoded protein: CATSRDDRNYGYTF.

The rearrangement joins TRBV29-1 to TRBJ2-6, with a weak D call TRBD2 (5 bases). Germline V lookup: CDR1 SQVTM, CDR2 ANQGSEA. Trimming took 0 bases from V and 4 from J, leaving 10 bases between them. The CDR3 contains 15 residues. CDR3 DNA: TGCAGCGTTGAAGATCAGAGGGCCGGGGCCAACGTCCTGACTTTC. Residues: CSVEDQRAGANVLTF.

A few counts support this clonotype. The chain has TRBV20-1 and TRBJ2-2; D is ambiguous. Germline V lookup: CDR1 DFQATT, CDR2 SNEGSKA (reference sequence). This CDR3 spans 15 amino acids. Trimming shortened V by 2 bases and J by 2 bases, and 12 bases separated the two germline ends. CDR3 sequence (DNA): TGCAGTGCTAGACCCTTGGACGCCAACACCGGGGAGCTGTTTTTT. The encoded protein is CSARPLDANTGELFF.

This clonotype was picked up a small number of times. The chain employs TRBV15 and TRBJ2-5, with 8 bases identical to TRBD1. The J segment lost 2 bases and the V segment lost 4 bases, leaving 6 bases of the junction unmatched. The V gene's germline CDR1 is LNHNV and CDR2 YYDKDF (reference sequence). This CDR3 has 15 residues. The CDR3 coding sequence is TGTGCCACCAGCATACGGACAGGGAGGCAAGAGACCCAGTACTTC. Protein product: CATSIRTGRQETQYF. Filled out from reference TRBV15 and TRBJ2-5, the complete variable domain reads DAMVIQNPRYQVTQFGKPVTLSCSQTLNHNVMYWYQQKSSQAPKLLFHYYDKDFNNEADTPDNFQSRRPNTSFCFLDIRSPGLGDTAMYLCATSIRTGRQETQYFGPGTRLLVL.

This clonotype has just a few counts. This chain uses TRBV7-9 with TRBJ1-3, with D unresolved. V shed 5 bases and J shed 0 bases, with 17 bases lying between them. The V gene's germline CDR1 is SEHNR and CDR2 FQNEAQ (reference sequence). This CDR3 region has 17 residues. The CDR3 DNA reads TGTGCCAGCAGCCCCTCGACGGGAGCTATCTCTGGAAACACCATATATTTT. Residues: CASSPSTGAISGNTIYF.

This clonotype was picked up a small number of times. The CDR3 is CSVAPWFLYNEQFF. The DNA for the CDR3 is TGCAGCGTGGCCCCCTGGTTCCTATATAATGAGCAGTTCTTC. V usage is TRBV29-1 and J usage is TRBJ2-1, with D uncertain. From germline, CDR1 is SQVTM and CDR2 ANQGSEA. Trimming removed 6 bases from V and 7 bases from J, with 19 bases in between. This CDR3 spans 14 amino acids.

The V call is TRBV20-1, the J call TRBJ2-5, with 8 bases lining up with TRBD2. The V gene end was trimmed by 3 bases and the J gene end by 0 bases; junction bases not matched to a gene: 12. CDR3 length equals 17 residues. Germline values: CDR1 DFQATT, CDR2 SNEGSKA (reference sequence). The CDR3 DNA reads as TGCAGTGCTAGGAGTGCGGGGGGATCGTTGTACCAAGAGACCCAGTACTTC. Its translation is CSARSAGGSLYQETQYF.

This clonotype came up a few times. This chain joins TRBV4-2 and TRBJ2-1; 7 bases are shared with TRBD1. CDR1 and CDR2 (germline): LGHNA, YNFKEQ. The V gene end was trimmed by 4 bases and the J gene end by 9 bases; junction bases not matched to a gene: 12. The CDR3 loop spans 15 amino acids. CDR3 residues: CASSPEDRVSREQFF. In DNA form, the CDR3 reads TGTGCCAGCAGCCCCGAAGACAGGGTGAGCCGTGAGCAGTTCTTC.

This chain joins TRBV3-1 and TRBJ2-1; D gene uncertain. This CDR3 contains 15 residues. Trimming cost V 0 bases and J 8 bases, with 14 bases left between them. The germline V gene has CDR1 LGHDT and CDR2 YNNKEL (reference sequence). CDR3 in amino acids: CASSQDVHKIHEQFF. The CDR3 DNA reads as TGTGCCAGCAGCCAAGATGTCCACAAGATCCATGAGCAGTTCTTC.